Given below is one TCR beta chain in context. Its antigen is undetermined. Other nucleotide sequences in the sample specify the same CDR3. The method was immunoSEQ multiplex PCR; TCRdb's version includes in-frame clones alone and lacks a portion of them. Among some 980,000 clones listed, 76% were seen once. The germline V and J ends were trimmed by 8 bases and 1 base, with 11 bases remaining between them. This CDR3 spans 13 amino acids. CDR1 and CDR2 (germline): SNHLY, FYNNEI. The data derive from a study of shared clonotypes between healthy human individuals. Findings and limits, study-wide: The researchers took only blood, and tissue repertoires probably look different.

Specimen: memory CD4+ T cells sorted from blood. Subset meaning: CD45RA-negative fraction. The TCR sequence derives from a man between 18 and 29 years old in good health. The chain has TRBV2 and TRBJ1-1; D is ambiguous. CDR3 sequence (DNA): TGTGCCAGCGCGGGGTCCGGGAACACTGAAGCTTTCTTT. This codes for CASAGSGNTEAFF.